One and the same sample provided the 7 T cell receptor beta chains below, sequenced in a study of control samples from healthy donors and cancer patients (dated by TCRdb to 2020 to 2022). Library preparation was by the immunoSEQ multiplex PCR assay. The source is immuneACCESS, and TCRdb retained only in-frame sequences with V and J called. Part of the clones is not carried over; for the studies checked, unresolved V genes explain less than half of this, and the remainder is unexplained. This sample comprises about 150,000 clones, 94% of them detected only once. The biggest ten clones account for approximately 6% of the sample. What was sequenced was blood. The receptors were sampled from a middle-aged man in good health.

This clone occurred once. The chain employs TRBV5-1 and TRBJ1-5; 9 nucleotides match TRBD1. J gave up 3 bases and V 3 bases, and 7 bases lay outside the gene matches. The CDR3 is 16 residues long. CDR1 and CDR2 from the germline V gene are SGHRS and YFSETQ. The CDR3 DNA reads TGCGCCAGCAGCTGGGACGGACAGGGGAACAATCAGCCCCAGCATTTT. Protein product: CASSWDGQGNNQPQHF. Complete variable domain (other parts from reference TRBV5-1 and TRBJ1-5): KAGVTQTPRYLIKTRGQQVTLSCSPISGHRSVSWYQQTPGQGLQFLFEYFSETQRNKGNFPGRFSGRQFSNSRSEMNVSTLELGDSALYLCASSWDGQGNNQPQHFGDGTRLSIL.

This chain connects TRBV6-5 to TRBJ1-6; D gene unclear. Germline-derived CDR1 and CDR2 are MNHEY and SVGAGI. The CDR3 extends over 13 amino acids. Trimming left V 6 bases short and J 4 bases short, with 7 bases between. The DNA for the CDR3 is TGTGCCAGCAGCCGGGAATATAATTCACCCCTCCACTTT. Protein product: CASSREYNSPLHF.

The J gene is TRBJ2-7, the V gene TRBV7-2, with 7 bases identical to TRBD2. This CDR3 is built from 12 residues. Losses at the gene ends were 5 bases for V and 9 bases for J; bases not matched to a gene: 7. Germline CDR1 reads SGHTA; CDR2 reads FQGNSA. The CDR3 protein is CASSAAGRWQYF. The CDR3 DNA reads TGTGCCAGCAGCGCAGCGGGGCGTTGGCAGTACTTC.

The CDR3 sequence is CAWSVSGSWQPQHF. Written as DNA, the CDR3 is TGTGCCTGGAGTGTTTCAGGGTCCTGGCAGCCCCAGCATTTT. V gene TRBV30 combines with J gene TRBJ1-5; D possibly corresponds to TRBD1 (5 bases). The germline V gene encodes CDR1 GTSNPN and CDR2 SVGIG (reference sequence). The CDR3 length is 14 residues. With 0 bases removed from V and 7 bases from J, the gap between germline ends came to 13 bases.

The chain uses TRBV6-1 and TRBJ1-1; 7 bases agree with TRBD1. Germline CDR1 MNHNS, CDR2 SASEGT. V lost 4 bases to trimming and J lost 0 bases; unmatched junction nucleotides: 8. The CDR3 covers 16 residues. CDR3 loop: CASSGGQFLLNTEAFF. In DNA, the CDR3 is TGTGCCAGCAGTGGGGGACAGTTCCTCCTGAACACTGAAGCTTTCTTT.

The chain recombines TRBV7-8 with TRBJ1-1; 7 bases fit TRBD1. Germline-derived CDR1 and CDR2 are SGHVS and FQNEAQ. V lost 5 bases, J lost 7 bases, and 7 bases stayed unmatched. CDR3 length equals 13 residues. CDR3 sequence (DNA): TGTGCCAGCAGCACCAGACAGGGAAATGAAGCTTTCTTT. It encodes CASSTRQGNEAFF.

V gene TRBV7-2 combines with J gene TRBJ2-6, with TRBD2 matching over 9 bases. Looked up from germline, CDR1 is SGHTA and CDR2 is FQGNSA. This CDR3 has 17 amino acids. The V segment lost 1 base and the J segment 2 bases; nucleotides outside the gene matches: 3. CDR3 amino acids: CASSLDSGGAGANVLTF. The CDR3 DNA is TGTGCCAGCAGCTTAGATAGCGGGGGCGCTGGGGCCAACGTCCTGACTTTC.